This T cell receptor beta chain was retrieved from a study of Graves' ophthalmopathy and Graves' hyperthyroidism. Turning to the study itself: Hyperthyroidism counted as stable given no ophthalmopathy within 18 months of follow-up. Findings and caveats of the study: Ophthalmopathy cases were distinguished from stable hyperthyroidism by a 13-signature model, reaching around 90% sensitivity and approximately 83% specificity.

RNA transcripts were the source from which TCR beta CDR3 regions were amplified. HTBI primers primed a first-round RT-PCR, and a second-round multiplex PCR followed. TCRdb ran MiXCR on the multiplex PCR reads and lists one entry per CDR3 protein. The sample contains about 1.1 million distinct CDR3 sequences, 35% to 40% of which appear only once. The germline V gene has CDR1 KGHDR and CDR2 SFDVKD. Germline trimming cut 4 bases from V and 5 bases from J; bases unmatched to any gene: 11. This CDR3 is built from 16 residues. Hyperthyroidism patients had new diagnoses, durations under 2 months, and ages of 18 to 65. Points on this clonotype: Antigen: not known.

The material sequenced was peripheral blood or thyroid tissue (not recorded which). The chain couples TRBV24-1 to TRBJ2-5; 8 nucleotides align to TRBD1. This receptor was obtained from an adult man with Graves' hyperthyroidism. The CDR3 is CATSDPGQGAGETQYF. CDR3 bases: TGTGCCACCAGTGACCCCGGGCAGGGGGCGGGTGAGACCCAGTACTTC.